These 13 T cell receptor beta chains originate from one sample sequenced in a study of cytomegalovirus exposure and HLA in healthy donors. The PCR was carried out with 60 Vbeta primers and 13 Jbeta primers. Assay: immunoSEQ multiplex PCR; the TCRdb copy retains only in-frame clones and omits some. The sample lists about 160,000 clones, about 80% occurring once. Material: PBMCs. These receptors all stem from a man in his forties in good health and CMV-seropositive.

The chain has TRBV19 and TRBJ1-2; 9 bases agree with TRBD1. The J segment lost 4 bases and the V segment lost 9 bases, leaving 9 bases of the junction unmatched. Germline V CDR1 and CDR2: LNHDA, SQIVND (reference sequence). CDR3 length: 14 amino acids. CDR3 residues: CASVPGQGSYGYTF. CDR3 nucleotides: TGTGCCAGCGTTCCGGGACAGGGCAGCTATGGCTACACCTTC.

The chain recombines TRBV2 with TRBJ1-2; D gene uncertain. The CDR3 loop spans 12 amino acids. V lost 7 bases and J lost 2, with 8 bases in between. The germline V gene has CDR1 SNHLY and CDR2 FYNNEI. Here the CDR3 reads CASTSANYGYTF. Written as DNA, the CDR3 is TGTGCCAGCACTTCTGCGAACTATGGCTACACCTTC.

V is TRBV6-1 and J is TRBJ1-5; 8 bases are shared with TRBD1. Unmatched junction bases numbered 18, after V lost 4 bases and J lost 1 base. Per the germline V gene, CDR1 is MNHNS and CDR2 is SASEGT. The CDR3 totals 20 residues. In DNA form, the CDR3 reads TGTGCCAGCAGTGGTATGTCCAGTATGGACAGGGCTAGGAGCAATCAGCCCCAGCATTTT. Amino acid sequence: CASSGMSSMDRARSNQPQHF.

This sequence joins TRBV4-2 and TRBJ2-1, with D possibly matching TRBD1 (6 bases). V shed 3 bases and J shed 0 bases, with 12 bases lying between them. Germline V gene lookup returns CDR1 LGHNA and CDR2 YNFKEQ. The CDR3 is made up of 16 amino acids. Written as DNA, the CDR3 is TGTGCCAGCAGCCATGAAGACAGGCTCTCCTACAATGAGCAGTTCTTC. Translation: CASSHEDRLSYNEQFF.

The chain links TRBV19 to TRBJ2-1, with D perhaps matching TRBD2 (6 bases). This CDR3 comprises 16 residues. The germline V gene has CDR1 LNHDA and CDR2 SQIVND (reference sequence). Trimming took off 4 bases at V and 2 bases at J, with 15 bases between the two ends. CDR3 in amino acids: CASSSDSGGPYNEQFF. CDR3 bases: TGTGCCAGTAGTAGTGACTCTGGAGGGCCCTACAATGAGCAGTTCTTC.

The rearrangement uses TRBV5-1 and TRBJ2-3, with a weak D call TRBD2 (5 bases). V dropped 0 bases and J dropped 4 bases, with 9 bases sitting between them. The germline CDR1 and CDR2 sequences are SGHRS and YFSETQ. The CDR3 totals 14 residues. CDR3 residues: CASSLASSPDTQYF. The CDR3 region has the DNA TGCGCCAGCAGCTTGGCCTCTAGCCCAGATACGCAGTATTTT.

This chain joins TRBV7-9 and TRBJ2-1, with TRBD2 identical over 8 bases. V was clipped by 6 bases and J by 6 bases; unmatched bases: 10. CDR3 length: 15 amino acids. CDR1 is SEHNR and CDR2 is FQNEAQ in the germline V gene (reference sequence). CDR3 amino acids: CASSPGLVGPNEQFF. As DNA, the CDR3 is TGTGCCAGCAGTCCGGGACTAGTAGGTCCCAATGAGCAGTTCTTC.

This sequence joins TRBV4-3 and TRBJ1-2; 10 bases line up with TRBD1. V trimming: 4 bases; J trimming: 5 bases; junction bases outside the gene matches: 7. CDR1 is LGHNA and CDR2 is YSLEER in the germline V gene. There are 15 residues in the CDR3. The CDR3 region is CASSPETGGRYGYTF. As DNA, the CDR3 is TGCGCCAGCAGCCCTGAGACAGGGGGCAGGTATGGCTACACCTTC.

This clone has a single count. The chain couples TRBV25-1 to TRBJ2-7, with 8 nucleotides matching TRBD2. There are 13 residues in the CDR3. The V gene's germline CDR1 is MGHDK and CDR2 SYGVNS. V lost 6 bases, J lost 5 bases, and 6 bases stayed unmatched. CDR3: CASRRHGGDEQYF. The DNA of the CDR3 is TGTGCCAGCAGGCGACACGGGGGGGACGAGCAGTACTTC.

The V call is TRBV13, the J call TRBJ1-3, with D unclear. The CDR3 contains 15 residues. Per germline, CDR1 PRHDT and CDR2 FYEKMQ (reference sequence). V was trimmed by 0 bases and J by 0 bases, leaving 6 bases between them. CDR3 DNA: TGTGCCAGCAGCTTAGGAGAGAGCTCTGGAAACACCATATATTTT. Encoded protein: CASSLGESSGNTIYF.

CDR3 sequence reads: CASALPGQGAYEQYF. In DNA, the CDR3 is TGTGCCAGCGCATTACCGGGACAGGGGGCATACGAGCAGTACTTC. This chain connects TRBV6-6 to TRBJ2-7, with 12 bases identical to TRBD1. The CDR3 extends over 15 amino acids. Looked up from germline, CDR1 is MNHNY and CDR2 is SVGAGI (reference sequence). Trimming removed 8 bases from V and 4 bases from J; junction bases left unmatched: 9.

CDR3 sequence: CASSQGLAGAIEQYF. In DNA form, the CDR3 reads TGTGCCAGCAGTCAGGGACTAGCGGGAGCCATCGAGCAGTACTTC. The chain recombines TRBV6-5 with TRBJ2-7, with 14 bases lining up with TRBD2. Germline V gene sequence: CDR1 MNHEY, CDR2 SVGAGI. This CDR3 is 15 amino acids long. Trimming took 5 bases from V and 6 from J; bases not matched to a gene: 6.

This sequence joins TRBV4-2 and TRBJ2-7, with 8 bases aligning to TRBD2. The ends lost 4 bases at V and 7 bases at J; junction bases unmatched: 6. CDR1 and CDR2 from the germline V gene are LGHNA and YNFKEQ. The CDR3 length is 13 residues. The CDR3 here is CASSPGRGREQYF. The DNA for the CDR3 is TGTGCCAGCAGCCCCGGGAGGGGGAGGGAGCAGTACTTC.